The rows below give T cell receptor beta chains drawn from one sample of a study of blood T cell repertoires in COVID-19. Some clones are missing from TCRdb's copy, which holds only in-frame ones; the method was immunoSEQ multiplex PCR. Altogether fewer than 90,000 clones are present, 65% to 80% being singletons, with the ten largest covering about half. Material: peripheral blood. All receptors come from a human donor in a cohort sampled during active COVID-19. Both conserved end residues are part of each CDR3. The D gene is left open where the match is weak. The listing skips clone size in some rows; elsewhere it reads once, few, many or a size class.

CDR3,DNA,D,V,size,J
CASRGGNTYEQYF,TGTGCCAGCCGGGGCGGGAATACCTACGAGCAGTACTTC,-,TRBV18,-,TRBJ2-7
CATSRGRAVAGGTGELFF,TGTGCCACCAGCAGAGGACGAGCAGTAGCGGGAGGCACCGGGGAGCTGTTTTTT,TRBD2,TRBV15,few,TRBJ2-2
CASSLTGVNHAEQFF,TGCGCCAGCAGCTTGACAGGGGTTAATCACGCTGAGCAGTTCTTC,TRBD1,TRBV5-1,-,TRBJ2-1
CSASHTGGRAADTQYF,TGCAGTGCTAGTCATACTGGCGGGAGGGCCGCAGATACGCAGTATTTT,TRBD2,TRBV20-1,-,TRBJ2-3
CASSFGKGIRTSGDVYEQYF,TGCGCCAGCAGCTTTGGCAAGGGTATCCGGACTAGCGGGGATGTCTACGAGCAGTACTTC,TRBD2,TRBV5-1,-,TRBJ2-7
CASSLFGSGQFF,TGTGCCAGCAGCTTATTTGGCTCAGGGCAGTTCTTC,-,TRBV7-9,few,TRBJ2-1
CASSRGGGGLTEAFF,TGCGCCAGCAGCCGGGGAGGGGGTGGTTTGACTGAAGCTTTCTTT,-,TRBV5-1,few,TRBJ1-1
CASSPGTSFYEQYF,TGCGCCAGCAGCCCCGGGACTAGCTTCTACGAGCAGTACTTC,TRBD2,TRBV5-1,-,TRBJ2-7
CASSLRDREYGELFF,TGTGCCAGCAGTCTCCGGGACAGGGAGTACGGGGAGCTGTTTTTT,TRBD1,TRBV11-2,-,TRBJ2-2
CASSLWPGTGPYEQYF,TGTGCCAGCAGCTTGTGGCCCGGGACAGGGCCTTACGAGCAGTACTTC,TRBD1,TRBV5-6,-,TRBJ2-7
CSVKTGSAPDTQYF,TGCAGCGTTAAGACAGGGTCGGCTCCAGATACGCAGTATTTT,TRBD1,TRBV29-1,-,TRBJ2-3
CASSQGSLHSNQPQHF,TGTGCCAGCAGCCAAGGGAGTTTGCATAGCAATCAGCCCCAGCATTTT,-,TRBV3-1/TRBV3-2,medium-sized,TRBJ1-5
CAISTRTGESGELFF,TGTGCCATCAGTACAAGGACAGGGGAATCCGGGGAGCTGTTTTTT,TRBD1,TRBV10-3,-,TRBJ2-2
CASSSGDFEQYF,TGTGCCAGCAGTTCCGGGGATTTCGAGCAGTACTTC,-,TRBV28,-,TRBJ2-7
CASRSLRGIGKNQPQHF,TGTGCCAGCAGGTCGCTAAGGGGGATAGGCAAAAATCAGCCCCAGCATTTT,-,TRBV27,-,TRBJ1-5
CASSSGYLSGYNEQFF,TGTGCCAGCAGCTCCGGGTACCTTAGCGGCTACAATGAGCAGTTCTTC,-,TRBV7-2,-,TRBJ2-1
CASSLGLTQYF,TGTGCCAGCAGCTTAGGTTTAACCCAGTACTTC,-,TRBV7-9,-,TRBJ2-5
CASSLFWGLAYEQYF,TGTGCCAGCAGCTTGTTCTGGGGACTAGCGTACGAGCAGTACTTC,TRBD2,TRBV5-6,-,TRBJ2-7
CATSSLQGVQPQHF,TGTGCCACCAGCAGCTTACAGGGGGTACAGCCCCAGCATTTT,TRBD1,TRBV15,-,TRBJ1-5
CASSDDLGTGDGYTF,TGTGCCAGCAGTGACGACCTCGGGACAGGGGATGGCTACACCTTC,TRBD1,TRBV28,-,TRBJ1-2
CASSEARGGRAYNEQFF,TGTGCCAGCAGTGAAGCTCGGGGCGGGAGGGCCTACAATGAGCAGTTCTTC,TRBD2,TRBV6-1,-,TRBJ2-1
CASSRTSGRAYEQYF,TGTGCCAGCAGCAGAACTAGCGGGAGGGCCTACGAGCAGTACTTC,TRBD2,TRBV5-4,-,TRBJ2-7
CASLRRTGRSYEQYF,TGTGCCAGCCTAAGAAGGACAGGCCGCTCCTACGAGCAGTACTTC,TRBD1,TRBV7-6,-,TRBJ2-7
CAISGLNNEQFF,TGTGCCATCAGCGGACTCAACAATGAGCAGTTCTTC,-,TRBV10-3,-,TRBJ2-1
CATSRSSGRARDTQYF,TGTGCCACCAGCAGATCCTCTGGGCGGGCTAGGGATACGCAGTATTTT,-,TRBV15,-,TRBJ2-3
CASSLVGGYGYTF,TGTGCCAGCAGCTTAGTGGGGGGCTATGGCTACACCTTC,-,TRBV7-2,once,TRBJ1-2
CASSMGGGTTDTQYF,TGTGCCAGTAGTATGGGAGGGGGGACTACAGATACGCAGTATTTT,-,TRBV19,once,TRBJ2-3
CASSRGQGARNTGELFF,TGTGCCAGCAGTCGGGGACAGGGGGCGAGGAACACCGGGGAGCTGTTTTTT,TRBD1,TRBV2,few,TRBJ2-2
CASSHVDRGNYGYTF,TGCGCCAGCAGCCACGTGGACAGGGGGAACTATGGCTACACCTTC,TRBD1,TRBV4-1,few,TRBJ1-2
CASGSSGRGSDGELFF,TGTGCCAGCGGGTCTAGCGGGAGGGGGTCCGACGGGGAGCTGTTTTTT,TRBD2,TRBV4-2,-,TRBJ2-2
CASSPNSGSYNEQFF,TGTGCCAGCAGCCCAAATAGCGGGAGCTACAATGAGCAGTTCTTC,TRBD2,TRBV7-9,-,TRBJ2-1
CASSLVLRDTDTQYF,TGCGCCAGCAGCTTGGTCTTGCGGGATACAGATACGCAGTATTTT,-,TRBV5-1,-,TRBJ2-3
CASSYRTDGNTIYF,TGTGCCAGCAGTTACCGGACAGATGGAAACACCATATATTTT,-,TRBV6-6,-,TRBJ1-3
CASSLGGRGETQYF,TGTGCCAGCAGCTTGGGCGGGAGGGGGGAGACCCAGTACTTC,TRBD2,TRBV7-6,once,TRBJ2-5
CASSGSNTGELFF,TGTGCCAGTTCCGGGTCGAACACCGGGGAGCTGTTTTTT,-,TRBV19,-,TRBJ2-2
CASSAQARNYNEQFF,TGTGCCAGCAGTGCGCAAGCGCGGAATTACAATGAGCAGTTCTTC,-,TRBV2,-,TRBJ2-1
CAWSGQGGTEAFF,TGTGCCTGGAGTGGACAGGGAGGCACTGAAGCTTTCTTT,TRBD1,TRBV30,-,TRBJ1-1
CASSPGLAAVGELFF,TGTGCCAGCAGCCCGGGACTAGCGGCCGTCGGGGAGCTGTTTTTT,TRBD2,TRBV14,-,TRBJ2-2
CASSLYRGKTEAFF,TGTGCCAGCAGCTTATATAGGGGGAAAACTGAAGCTTTCTTT,-,TRBV11-2,-,TRBJ1-1
CASKGGFTGELFF,TGTGCCAGCAAGGGGGGGTTCACCGGGGAGCTGTTTTTT,-,TRBV27,few,TRBJ2-2
CASSLVLTQNQPQHF,TGTGCCAGCAGCTTAGTATTGACACAGAATCAGCCCCAGCATTTT,-,TRBV7-2,few,TRBJ1-5
CAISEGTSREQFF,TGTGCCATCAGTGAGGGGACTAGCCGGGAGCAGTTCTTC,TRBD2,TRBV10-3,-,TRBJ2-1
CASSFIGPPFTGELFF,TGTGCCAGCAGCTTTATCGGTCCCCCATTTACCGGGGAGCTGTTTTTT,-,TRBV5-6,few,TRBJ2-2
CAWTGHRLSYEQYF,TGTGCCTGGACGGGACACCGTCTGTCCTACGAGCAGTACTTC,-,TRBV30,-,TRBJ2-7
CASSEQGGAGNEQFF,TGTGCCAGCAGCGAACAGGGGGGAGCAGGCAATGAGCAGTTCTTC,TRBD1,TRBV11-2,once,TRBJ2-1
CASTHEAGALDEQYF,TGTGCCAGTACCCACGAAGCGGGAGCTCTGGACGAGCAGTACTTC,TRBD2,TRBV19,few,TRBJ2-7
CASSGGFSYEQYF,TGTGCCAGCAGTGGGGGGTTCTCCTACGAGCAGTACTTC,-,TRBV28,-,TRBJ2-7
CASSLQGRGKNQPQHF,TGTGCCAGCAGCTTACAGGGCAGGGGGAAAAATCAGCCCCAGCATTTT,TRBD1,TRBV7-2,-,TRBJ1-5
CASSLLGPGGNYGYTF,TGTGCCAGCAGTTTATTGGGGCCCGGGGGTAACTATGGCTACACCTTC,-,TRBV28,-,TRBJ1-2
CASSQGYTNTEAFF,TGTGCCAGCAGCCAGGGGTACACGAACACTGAAGCTTTCTTT,-,TRBV6-5,-,TRBJ1-1
CASSQDPWQGSPLHF,TGCGCCAGCAGCCAAGATCCCTGGCAGGGTTCACCCCTCCACTTT,-,TRBV4-3,-,TRBJ1-6
CASSLALTGGADTQYF,TGTGCCAGCAGCTTAGCGTTGACAGGGGGCGCAGATACGCAGTATTTT,TRBD1,TRBV7-8,-,TRBJ2-3
CASRRTGLNEKLFF,TGTGCCAGCAGACGGACAGGCCTTAATGAAAAACTGTTTTTT,TRBD1,TRBV2,once,TRBJ1-4
CASSPGDSQRVNEQFF,TGTGCCAGCAGTCCCGGGGACTCCCAGAGAGTGAATGAGCAGTTCTTC,-,TRBV28,-,TRBJ2-1